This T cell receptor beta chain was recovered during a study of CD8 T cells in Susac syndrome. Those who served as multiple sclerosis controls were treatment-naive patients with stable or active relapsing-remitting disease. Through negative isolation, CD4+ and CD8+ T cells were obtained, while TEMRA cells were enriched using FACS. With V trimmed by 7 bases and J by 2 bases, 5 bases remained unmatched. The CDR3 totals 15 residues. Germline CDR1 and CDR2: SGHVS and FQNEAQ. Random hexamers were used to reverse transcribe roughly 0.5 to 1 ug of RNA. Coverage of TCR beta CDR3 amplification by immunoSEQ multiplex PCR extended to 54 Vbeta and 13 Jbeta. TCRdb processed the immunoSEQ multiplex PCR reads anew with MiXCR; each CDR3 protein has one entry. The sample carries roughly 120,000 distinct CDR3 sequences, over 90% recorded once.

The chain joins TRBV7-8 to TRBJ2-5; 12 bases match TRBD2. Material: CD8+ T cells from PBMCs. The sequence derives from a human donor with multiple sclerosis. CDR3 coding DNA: TGTGCCAGCACTAGCGGGGGGGAACATCAAGAGACCCAGTACTTC. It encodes CASTSGGEHQETQYF.